A selection of T cell receptor beta chains follows, all from one sample in a study of CD8+CD57+ T cells in acquired aplastic anemia. MiXCR was run by TCRdb on the reads, yielding one entry per CDR3 protein. This sample has some 200,000 distinct CDR3 sequences, with around 45% found just once. What was sequenced was sorted CD4+, CD8+, or CD8+CD57+ T cells (not recorded which) from PBMCs. The receptors stem from a human donor with aplastic anemia. The conserved cysteine and the conserved F or W are not part of the CDR3 here. Each record gives: V gene, J gene, clone size, CDR3 protein. Part of the rows lack a size; the others show once, few, many or a class for expanded clones.

V gene: TRBV7-2
J gene: TRBJ1-2
clone size: -
CDR3 protein: ASSSGEGGYT

V gene: TRBV2
J gene: TRBJ2-7
clone size: -
CDR3 protein: ASTPGPRGHEQY

V gene: TRBV20-1
J gene: TRBJ2-7
clone size: -
CDR3 protein: SANGTGGDEQY

V gene: TRBV6-1
J gene: TRBJ1-2
clone size: -
CDR3 protein: ASSEGTLRGYYGYT

V gene: TRBV19
J gene: TRBJ2-1
clone size: many
CDR3 protein: ALPTGSSYNEQF

V gene: TRBV20-1
J gene: TRBJ1-5
clone size: many
CDR3 protein: SARDVDQPQH

V gene: TRBV24-1
J gene: TRBJ2-3
clone size: -
CDR3 protein: ATSDPNTQY

V gene: TRBV6-2/TRBV6-3
J gene: TRBJ1-6
clone size: -
CDR3 protein: ASSMFRQGNSPLH

V gene: TRBV10-3
J gene: TRBJ1-2
clone size: -
CDR3 protein: AISETGEGYGYT

V gene: TRBV5-8
J gene: TRBJ2-7
clone size: -
CDR3 protein: ASSTLGVYEQY

V gene: TRBV19
J gene: TRBJ2-7
clone size: -
CDR3 protein: ASRESAGGSYEQY

V gene: TRBV6-4
J gene: TRBJ2-7
clone size: -
CDR3 protein: ASKRTSAYSEQY

V gene: TRBV5-6
J gene: TRBJ2-2
clone size: many
CDR3 protein: ASSTGVSGELF

V gene: TRBV13
J gene: TRBJ2-1
clone size: few
CDR3 protein: ASGTDSSRQF